These 25 T cell receptor beta chains came from one sample sequenced in a study of blood T cell repertoires in COVID-19. Assay used: immunoSEQ multiplex PCR; TCRdb lists only in-frame clones, some missing. The sample includes about 200,000 clones, about nine tenths of them seen just once. The material sequenced was PBMCs or T cells enriched from blood (not recorded which). These receptors all come from a woman aged 30 to 39 with acute COVID-19.

This chain connects TRBV2 to TRBJ1-5; tentative D call: TRBD1 (6 bases). CDR3 length equals 13 residues. Germline V lookup: CDR1 SNHLY, CDR2 FYNNEI. Trimming removed 3 bases at V and 7 bases at J, with 10 bases between. CDR3 sequence reads: CASSEGAPQPQHF. The CDR3 DNA reads as TGTGCCAGCAGTGAGGGGGCGCCCCAGCCCCAGCATTTT.

The V gene is TRBV30, the J gene TRBJ1-1; TRBD1 is a possible D gene (6 bases). Germline V gives CDR1 GTSNPN, CDR2 SVGIG (reference sequence). The V gene lost 2 bases and the J gene lost 5 bases, with 18 bases spanning the gap. This CDR3 contains 15 residues. The CDR3 sequence: CAWSKRGSLWTEAFF. The CDR3 DNA reads as TGTGCCTGGAGTAAGAGGGGGAGCCTTTGGACTGAAGCTTTCTTT. The whole variable domain, remainder taken from reference TRBV30 and TRBJ1-1, is SQTIHQWPATLVQPVGSPLSLECTVEGTSNPNLYWYRQAAGRGLQLLFYSVGIGQISSEVPQNLSASRPQDRQFILSSKKLLLSDSGFYLCAWSKRGSLWTEAFFGQGTRLTVV.

V gene TRBV6-2 or TRBV6-3 combines with J gene TRBJ2-6, with 11 bases that match TRBD1. Trimming cost V 0 bases and J 4 bases; bases outside gene matches: 5. CDR3 length: 18 amino acids. Germline CDR1 reads MNHEY; CDR2 reads SVGEGT. CDR3 region: CASSYSGDRGAGANVLTF. The CDR3 nucleotides read TGTGCCAGCAGTTACTCCGGGGACAGGGGGGCCGGGGCCAACGTCCTGACTTTC.

DNA of the CDR3: TGCGCCGGGGGACAGGGCAGCTCCTACGAGCAGTACTTC. Protein product: CAGGQGSSYEQYF. The V call is TRBV4-1, the J call TRBJ2-7; 9 nucleotides align to TRBD1. The CDR3 contains 13 residues. The ends lost 11 bases at V and 0 bases at J; junction bases unmatched: 5. The V gene's germline CDR1 is MGHRA and CDR2 YSYEKL.

The V and J genes are TRBV6-5 and TRBJ1-3; tentative D call: TRBD1 (6 bases). The CDR3 contains 13 residues. V lost 7 bases and J lost 2, with 9 bases in between. Germline CDR1 MNHEY, CDR2 SVGAGI. DNA for the CDR3: TGTGCCAGCAAAAACAGGGCTGGAAACACCATATATTTT. As protein: CASKNRAGNTIYF.

The chain has TRBV6-4 and TRBJ2-5; 7 positions match TRBD2. Germline V CDR1 and CDR2: MRHNA, SNTAGT. The CDR3 contains 15 residues. V gave up 4 bases and J gave up 1 base; unmatched junction bases: 6. The CDR3 DNA reads as TGTGCCAGCAGTGTTTCGGGGGGAACCCAAGAGACCCAGTACTTC. This encodes CASSVSGGTQETQYF.

CDR3 residues: CAWGDTSVNTEAFF. The CDR3 DNA reads TGTGCCTGGGGGGACACATCCGTGAACACTGAAGCTTTCTTT. This sequence joins TRBV30 and TRBJ1-1; D may be TRBD1 (6 bases). From germline, CDR1 is GTSNPN and CDR2 SVGIG (reference sequence). This CDR3 comprises 14 residues. Trimming stripped 5 bases from V and 0 bases from J, with 13 bases between.

The chain is built from TRBV15 and TRBJ1-5; D possibly corresponds to TRBD1 (5 bases). V lost 5 bases to trimming and J lost 4 bases, with 15 bases between them. CDR1 and CDR2 (germline): LNHNV, YYDKDF (reference sequence). CDR3 size: 15 residues. CDR3 in amino acids: CATSLQAGLNQPQHF. The CDR3 nucleotides read TGTGCCACCAGCCTCCAGGCAGGGCTGAATCAGCCCCAGCATTTT.

This chain uses TRBV12-3 or TRBV12-4 with TRBJ1-4; D unresolved. This CDR3 is built from 13 residues. Trimming took 2 bases from V and 5 from J, leaving 6 bases between them. The CDR3 DNA is TGTGCCAGCAGTTTACGAGGGAATGAAAAACTGTTTTTT. Its protein is CASSLRGNEKLFF.

V and J are TRBV5-1 and TRBJ1-5; D gene uncertain. The length of the CDR3 is 14 residues. Per the germline V gene, CDR1 is SGHRS and CDR2 is YFSETQ. V dropped 1 base and J dropped 6 bases, with 11 bases sitting between them. CDR3 loop: CASSLLGDAQPQHF. CDR3 coding DNA: TGCGCCAGCAGCTTGCTAGGAGATGCTCAGCCCCAGCATTTT.

The chain combines TRBV2 with TRBJ1-2; D call uncertain. This CDR3 has 13 amino acids. Germline-derived CDR1 and CDR2 are SNHLY and FYNNEI. Trimming left V 4 bases short and J 0 bases short, with 6 bases between. The CDR3 here is CASSVSANYGYTF. The CDR3 DNA reads as TGTGCCAGCAGTGTCAGCGCTAACTATGGCTACACCTTC.

The chain carries TRBV6-5 and TRBJ1-2, with TRBD1 identical over 8 bases. The CDR3 extends over 13 amino acids. The V segment lost 7 bases and the J segment 8 bases; nucleotides outside the gene matches: 9. Germline CDR1 and CDR2: MNHEY and SVGAGI. The CDR3 reads CASTEDREQGYTF. For the CDR3, the DNA is TGTGCCAGCACAGAGGACAGGGAGCAAGGCTACACCTTC.

This clone was found many times. J is TRBJ2-3 and V is TRBV13; D might be TRBD2 (7 bases). V was shortened by 3 bases and J by 0 bases, with 16 bases between the two germline ends. CDR1 is PRHDT and CDR2 is FYEKMQ in the germline V gene (reference sequence). The CDR3 loop spans 17 amino acids. CDR3 region: CASSFRRAGASTDTQYF. For the CDR3, the DNA is TGTGCCAGCAGCTTCAGACGGGCGGGGGCGAGCACAGATACGCAGTATTTT.

The chain links TRBV28 to TRBJ2-1, with TRBD2 matching over 11 bases. With 6 bases clipped from V and 8 bases from J, the junction kept 9 bases outside the gene matches. The germline gives CDR1 MDHEN, CDR2 SYDVKM. This CDR3 is built from 15 residues. The CDR3 DNA reads as TGTGCCAGCAGCTCCGTAGCGGGGGGGCCCCATGAGCAGTTCTTC. It codes for CASSSVAGGPHEQFF. Together with reference TRBV28 and TRBJ2-1, the CDR3 gives the full variable domain: DVKVTQSSRYLVKRTGEKVFLECVQDMDHENMFWYRQDPGLGLRLIYFSYDVKMKEKGDIPEGYSVSREKKERFSLILESASTNQTSMYLCASSSVAGGPHEQFFGPGTRLTVL.

The V gene is TRBV3-1 (or the pseudogene TRBV3-2), the J gene TRBJ2-4; D remains ambiguous. This CDR3 region has 14 residues. The V gene's germline CDR1 is LGHDT and CDR2 YNNKEL (reference sequence). V was clipped by 1 base and J by 1 base, with 5 bases between them. For the CDR3, the DNA is TGTGCCAGCAGCCAAGTCTCGGCCAAAAACATTCAGTACTTC. Translated, it gives CASSQVSAKNIQYF.

The V call is TRBV27, the J call TRBJ2-7; TRBD2 agrees at 7 bases. This CDR3 has 13 residues. The germline gives CDR1 MNHEY, CDR2 SMNVEV (reference sequence). Trimming cost V 4 bases and J 3 bases; bases outside gene matches: 3. The CDR3 reads CASSYRTSYEQYF. The CDR3 DNA sequence: TGTGCCAGCAGTTATCGGACTAGCTACGAGCAGTACTTC.

This chain joins TRBV7-9 and TRBJ1-5; 9 nucleotides align to TRBD1. The germline gives CDR1 SEHNR, CDR2 FQNEAQ (reference sequence). Unmatched junction bases numbered 6, after V lost 5 bases and J lost 4 bases. The CDR3 has 15 amino acids. CDR3 sequence (DNA): TGTGCCAGCAGCGCGGACAGGGGATCTAATCAGCCCCAGCATTTT. Encoded protein: CASSADRGSNQPQHF.

This clone was detected only a few times. This chain connects TRBV29-1 to TRBJ1-2, with TRBD1 identical over 8 bases. Trimming cost V 6 bases and J 11 bases; bases outside gene matches: 17. The CDR3 has 14 residues. Germline CDR1 reads SQVTM; CDR2 reads ANQGSEA. CDR3 nucleotide sequence: TGCAGCGTGGAGAAGTCCGGGACAGGTGGACGGTACACCTTC. This translates into CSVEKSGTGGRYTF. Variable domain in full (rest from reference TRBV29-1 and TRBJ1-2): SAVISQKPSRDICQRGTSLTIQCQVDSQVTMMFWYRQQPGQSLTLIATANQGSEATYESGFVIDKFPISRPNLTFSTLTVSNMSPEDSSIYLCSVEKSGTGGRYTFGSGTRLTVV.

This chain links TRBV23-1 with TRBJ1-2; D perhaps matches TRBD1 (6 bases). TRBV23-1 is identified as an open reading frame with a role that is uncertain. The V end was cut by 2 bases, the J end by 6 bases, with 16 bases between. The CDR3 has 15 amino acids. The CDR3 sequence is CASSQGKQGTHGYTF. In DNA form, the CDR3 reads TGCGCCAGCAGTCAAGGTAAACAGGGTACCCATGGCTACACCTTC.

For the CDR3, the DNA is TGTGCCAGCAGCTTAGACCGGGGGGCCCCCGGGGAGCTGTTTTTT. Translating gives CASSLDRGAPGELFF. The chain employs TRBV7-2 and TRBJ2-2; TRBD2 is a possible D gene (7 bases). The CDR3 consists of 15 residues. In germline, CDR1 is SGHTA, CDR2 FQGNSA. The V end was cut by 1 base, the J end by 6 bases, with 12 bases between.

The genes are TRBV5-6 and TRBJ2-7; no reliable D call. The CDR3 is made up of 16 amino acids. Trimming removed 0 bases from V and 3 bases from J, with 16 bases in between. Germline V gene sequence: CDR1 SGHDT, CDR2 YYEEEE. CDR3 protein: CASSLDSQRPFYEQYF. Here the CDR3 DNA reads TGTGCCAGCAGCTTGGATTCTCAGCGCCCATTCTACGAGCAGTACTTC.

The chain employs TRBV4-3 and TRBJ1-4; D gene unclear. Per the germline V gene, CDR1 is LGHNA and CDR2 is YSLEER. Trimming shortened V by 0 bases and J by 5 bases, and 16 bases separated the two germline ends. The CDR3 is made up of 17 amino acids. The chain's CDR3 is CASSQDASDYLNEKLFF. The CDR3 DNA is TGCGCCAGCAGCCAAGACGCCAGTGACTATCTCAATGAAAAACTGTTTTTT.

In DNA form, the CDR3 reads TGTGCCAGCAGCTTTCAAACGGGGGATGAGCAGTTCTTC. Residues: CASSFQTGDEQFF. The chain combines TRBV7-2 with TRBJ2-1; a possible D gene is TRBD2 (6 bases). V gave up 3 bases and J gave up 8 bases, with 11 bases separating them. CDR1 is SGHTA and CDR2 is FQGNSA in the germline V gene. This CDR3 has 13 residues. The full variable domain, its missing parts supplied by reference TRBV7-2 and TRBJ2-1, is GAGVSQSPSNKVTEKGKDVELRCDPISGHTALYWYRQSLGQGLEFLIYFQGNSAPDKSGLPSDRFSAERTGGSVSTLTIQRTQQEDSAVYLCASSFQTGDEQFFGPGTRLTVL.

V and J are TRBV18 and TRBJ2-7; 7 bases are a match to TRBD2. Germline V gives CDR1 KGHSH, CDR2 LQKENI. This CDR3 has 16 amino acids. The V gene end was trimmed by 6 bases and the J gene end by 6 bases; junction bases not matched to a gene: 17. The CDR3 sequence: CASSDRGAGFSSEQYF. For the CDR3, the DNA is TGTGCCAGCTCCGACCGAGGAGCGGGGTTCTCGTCCGAGCAGTACTTC.

V and J are TRBV7-6 and TRBJ1-2, with D possibly matching TRBD1 (6 bases). Trimming removed 2 bases from V and 0 bases from J, with 16 bases in between. The CDR3 consists of 17 residues. Germline-derived CDR1 and CDR2 are SGHVS and FNYEAQ. CDR3 in amino acids: CASSLTPYREPNYGYTF. The CDR3 DNA follows: TGTGCCAGCAGCTTAACCCCCTACAGGGAACCTAACTATGGCTACACCTTC.